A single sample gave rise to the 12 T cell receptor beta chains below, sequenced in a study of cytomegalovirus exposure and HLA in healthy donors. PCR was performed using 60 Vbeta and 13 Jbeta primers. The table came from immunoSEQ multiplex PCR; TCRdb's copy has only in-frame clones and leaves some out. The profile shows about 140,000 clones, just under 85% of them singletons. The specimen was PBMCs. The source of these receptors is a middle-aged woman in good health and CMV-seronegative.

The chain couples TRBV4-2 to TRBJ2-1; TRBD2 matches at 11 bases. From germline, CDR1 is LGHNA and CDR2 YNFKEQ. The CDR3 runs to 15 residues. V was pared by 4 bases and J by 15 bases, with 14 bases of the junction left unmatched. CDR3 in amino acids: CASSPSPLAGGPGFF. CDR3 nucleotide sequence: TGTGCCAGCAGCCCCTCCCCCTTAGCGGGAGGGCCTGGGTTCTTC.

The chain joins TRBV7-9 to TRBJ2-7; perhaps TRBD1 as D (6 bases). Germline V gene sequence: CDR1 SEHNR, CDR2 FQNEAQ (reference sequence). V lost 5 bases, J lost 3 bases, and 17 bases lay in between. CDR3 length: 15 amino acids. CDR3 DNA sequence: TGTGCCAGCAGCGGTGGACAGCAGCCATACTACGAGCAGTACTTC. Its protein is CASSGGQQPYYEQYF. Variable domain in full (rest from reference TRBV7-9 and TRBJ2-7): DTGVSQNPRHKITKRGQNVTFRCDPISEHNRLYWYRQTLGQGPEFLTYFQNEAQLEKSRLLSDRFSAERPKGSFSTLEIQRTEQGDSAMYLCASSGGQQPYYEQYFGPGTRLTVT.

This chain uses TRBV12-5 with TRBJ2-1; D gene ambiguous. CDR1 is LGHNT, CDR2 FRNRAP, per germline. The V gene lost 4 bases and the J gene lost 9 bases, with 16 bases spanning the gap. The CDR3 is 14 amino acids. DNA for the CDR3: TGTGCTAGTGGTTCTACGGCCCCCAACAGTGAGCAGTTCTTC. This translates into CASGSTAPNSEQFF. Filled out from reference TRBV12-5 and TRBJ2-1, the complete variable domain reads DARVTQTPRHKVTEMGQEVTMRCQPILGHNTVFWYRQTMMQGLELLAYFRNRAPLDDSGMPKDRFSAEMPDATLATLKIQPSEPRDSAVYFCASGSTAPNSEQFFGPGTRLTVL.

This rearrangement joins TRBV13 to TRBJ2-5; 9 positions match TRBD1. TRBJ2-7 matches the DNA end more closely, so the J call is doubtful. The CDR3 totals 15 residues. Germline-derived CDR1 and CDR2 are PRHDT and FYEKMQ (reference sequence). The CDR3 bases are TGTGCCAGCAGCCCCGGGACAGGGAATACCTACGAGCAGTACTTC. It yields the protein CASSPGTGNTYEQYF.

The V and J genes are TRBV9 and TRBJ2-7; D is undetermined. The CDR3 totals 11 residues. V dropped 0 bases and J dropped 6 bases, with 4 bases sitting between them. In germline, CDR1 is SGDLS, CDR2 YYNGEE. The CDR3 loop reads CASSVGSEQYF. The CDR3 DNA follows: TGTGCCAGCAGCGTAGGTAGCGAGCAGTACTTC.

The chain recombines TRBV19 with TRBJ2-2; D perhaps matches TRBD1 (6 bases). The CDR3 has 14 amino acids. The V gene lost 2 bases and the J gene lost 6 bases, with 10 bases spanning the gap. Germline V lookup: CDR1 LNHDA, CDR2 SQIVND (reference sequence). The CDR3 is CASSISGAAGELFF. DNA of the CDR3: TGTGCCAGTAGTATATCAGGGGCGGCCGGGGAGCTGTTTTTT.

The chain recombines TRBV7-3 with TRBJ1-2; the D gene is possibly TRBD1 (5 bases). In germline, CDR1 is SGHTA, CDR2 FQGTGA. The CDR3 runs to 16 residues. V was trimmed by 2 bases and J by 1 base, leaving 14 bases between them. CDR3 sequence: CASSLAPRGRNYGYTF. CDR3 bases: TGTGCCAGCAGCTTAGCCCCGCGGGGACGTAACTATGGCTACACCTTC.

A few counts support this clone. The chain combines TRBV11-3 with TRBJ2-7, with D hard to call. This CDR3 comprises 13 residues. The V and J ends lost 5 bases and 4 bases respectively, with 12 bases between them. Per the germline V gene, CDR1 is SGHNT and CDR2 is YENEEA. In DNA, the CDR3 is TGTGCCAGCAGCCGGGTTGGTGGGTACGAGCAGTACTTC. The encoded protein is CASSRVGGYEQYF.

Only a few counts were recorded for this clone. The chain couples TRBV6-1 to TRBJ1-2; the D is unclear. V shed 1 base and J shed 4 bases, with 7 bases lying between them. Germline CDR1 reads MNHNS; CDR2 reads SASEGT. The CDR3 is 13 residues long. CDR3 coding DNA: TGTGCCAGCAGTGAAGTGAGCACCTATGGCTACACCTTC. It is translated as CASSEVSTYGYTF.

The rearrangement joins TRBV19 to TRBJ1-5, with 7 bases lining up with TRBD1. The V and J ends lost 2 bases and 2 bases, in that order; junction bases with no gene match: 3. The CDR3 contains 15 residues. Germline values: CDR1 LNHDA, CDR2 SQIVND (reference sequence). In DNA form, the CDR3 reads TGTGCCAGTAGTATACGTCAGGGGGGCAATCAGCCCCAGCATTTT. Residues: CASSIRQGGNQPQHF.

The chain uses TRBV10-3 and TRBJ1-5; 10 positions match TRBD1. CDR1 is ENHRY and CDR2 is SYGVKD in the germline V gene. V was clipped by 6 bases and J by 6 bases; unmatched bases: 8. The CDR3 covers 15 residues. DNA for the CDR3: TGTGCCATCAGCGGGGGACAGGGGATGGGTCAGCCCCAGCATTTT. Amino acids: CAISGGQGMGQPQHF.

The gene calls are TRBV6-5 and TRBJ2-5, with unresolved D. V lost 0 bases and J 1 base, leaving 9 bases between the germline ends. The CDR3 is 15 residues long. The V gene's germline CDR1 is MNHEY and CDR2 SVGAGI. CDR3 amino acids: CASSYSDTVQETQYF. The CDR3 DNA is TGTGCCAGCAGTTACTCTGACACAGTCCAAGAGACCCAGTACTTC.